Listed here are 9 T cell receptor beta chains from one sample, sequenced in a study of T-cell reconstitution after alpha-beta-depleted transplantation in children. The TCRbeta library incorporated unique molecular identifiers. TCRdb reprocessed the PCR reads with MiXCR, giving one entry per CDR3 protein. The data contain 670,000 or so distinct CDR3 sequences, less than 15% of them singletons. The starting material was PBMCs, obtained before TCRalphabeta/CD19-depleted stem cell transplant. Receptor source: a girl aged 2-9 years with congenital amegakaryocytic thrombocytopenia, due to receive a stem cell transplant.

This clonotype was picked up a small number of times. The CDR3 bases are TGCGCCAGCAGTGCGGGCCCCCGGGTAGAGCAGTACTTC. Its protein product is CASSAGPRVEQYF. This sequence joins TRBV5-1 and TRBJ2-7, with a tentative D call TRBD2 (5 bases). Germline V gene lookup returns CDR1 SGHRS and CDR2 YFSETQ. There are 13 residues in the CDR3. V gave up 5 bases and J gave up 7 bases, with 16 bases separating them.

This clonotype appeared many times. The chain links TRBV20-1 to TRBJ2-2, with 8 bases aligning to TRBD2. This CDR3 is 13 amino acids long. With 2 bases clipped from V and 4 bases from J, the junction kept 0 bases outside the gene matches. CDR1 and CDR2 (germline): DFQATT, SNEGSKA (reference sequence). This CDR3 is CSARLAGTGELFF. The CDR3 DNA sequence: TGCAGTGCTAGACTAGCGGGCACCGGGGAGCTGTTTTTT.

This chain links TRBV28 with TRBJ1-5; D not resolved. V lost 11 bases and J lost 3, with 11 bases in between. Germline CDR1 and CDR2: MDHEN and SYDVKM. The length of the CDR3 is 12 residues. The CDR3 sequence is CAGCDSNQPQHF. The CDR3 bases are TGTGCCGGTTGTGATTCCAATCAGCCCCAGCATTTT.

This clonotype was counted many times. The J gene is TRBJ1-1, the V gene TRBV5-1; 9 bases align to TRBD1. Germline-derived CDR1 and CDR2 are SGHRS and YFSETQ. CDR3 length: 14 amino acids. Germline trimming cut 5 bases from V and 3 bases from J; bases unmatched to any gene: 5. The CDR3 DNA reads TGCGCCAGCAGGGACAGGGGTTCGGACACTGAAGCTTTCTTT. This gives the protein CASRDRGSDTEAFF.

This clonotype was seen only a few times. This chain joins TRBV6-1 and TRBJ2-1, with 11 bases aligning to TRBD2. Germline V lookup: CDR1 MNHNS, CDR2 SASEGT. With V trimmed by 6 bases and J by 5 bases, 12 bases remained unmatched. CDR3 length: 17 residues. The CDR3 DNA sequence: TGTGCCAGCAGCCCTCTAGCGGGAGGATACCAAAACAATGAGCAGTTCTTC. Translating gives CASSPLAGGYQNNEQFF.

This clonotype occurred a few times. The rearrangement uses TRBV20-1 and TRBJ2-7; TRBD2 matches at 7 bases. Per the germline V gene, CDR1 is DFQATT and CDR2 is SNEGSKA (reference sequence). With 0 bases clipped from V and 4 bases from J, the junction kept 9 bases outside the gene matches. The CDR3 extends over 15 amino acids. In DNA, the CDR3 is TGCAGTGCTAGAGACCCGACTAGCAGCCTTTACGAGCAGTACTTC. This translates into CSARDPTSSLYEQYF.

This clonotype was observed at least ten times. V and J are TRBV7-9 and TRBJ2-5; TRBD1 matches at 7 bases. J was trimmed by 3 bases and V by 10 bases; bases with no gene match: 5. CDR3 length: 12 amino acids. Germline V lookup: CDR1 SEHNR, CDR2 FQNEAQ (reference sequence). The CDR3 DNA follows: TGTGCCACCCGGACAGGAGAAGAGACCCAGTACTTC. Amino acid sequence: CATRTGEETQYF.

The sample holds many counts of this clonotype. For the CDR3, the DNA is TGCAGTGCTGGACTAGCGGGCAAATACAATGAGCAGTTCTTC. Protein: CSAGLAGKYNEQFF. The rearrangement uses TRBV20-1 and TRBJ2-1; 11 nucleotides match TRBD2. This CDR3 region has 14 residues. Germline lookup yields CDR1 DFQATT and CDR2 SNEGSKA (reference sequence). The J segment lost 4 bases and the V segment lost 5 bases, leaving 4 bases of the junction unmatched.

The sample holds a few counts of this clonotype. The gene calls are TRBV20-1 and TRBJ2-3; D might be TRBD1 (5 bases). In germline, CDR1 is DFQATT, CDR2 SNEGSKA (reference sequence). V was clipped by 1 base and J by 6 bases, with 14 bases between them. The CDR3 has 14 amino acids. The CDR3 spells CSARVARGEDTQYF. Here the CDR3 DNA reads TGCAGTGCTAGAGTAGCTAGGGGCGAGGATACGCAGTATTTT.